The 16 T cell receptor beta chains below were found in one sample sequenced in a study of shared clonotypes between healthy human individuals. The method was immunoSEQ multiplex PCR; TCRdb's version includes in-frame clones alone and lacks a portion of them. The table includes around 2.5 million clones, roughly 93% detected once. Sequenced input: naive CD4+ T cells from PBMCs. Subset described: CD45RA+ positively selected. The source is a man aged 18 to 30 in good health. Some clones in this sample may be carry-over from other donors' samples.

The V and J genes are TRBV6-5 and TRBJ1-3; D call uncertain. The CDR3 runs 15 residues. Per germline, CDR1 MNHEY and CDR2 SVGAGI. The germline V and J ends were trimmed by 0 bases and 4 bases, with 10 bases remaining between them. The CDR3 nucleotides read TGTGCCAGCAGTTACTCGAGCCTTGAAGGAAACACCATATATTTT. Its protein product is CASSYSSLEGNTIYF.

The chain joins TRBV25-1 to TRBJ2-2; 12 nucleotides agree with TRBD2. Losses at the gene ends were 2 bases for V and 6 bases for J; bases not matched to a gene: 4. CDR1 is MGHDK and CDR2 is SYGVNS in the germline V gene. The CDR3 runs to 16 residues. For the CDR3, the DNA is TGTGCCAGCAGTGAACTGACTAGCGGGAGTTCCGGGGAGCTGTTTTTT. This gives the protein CASSELTSGSSGELFF.

The CDR3 DNA reads TGTGCCAGCAGCTTGGCCCCCCAAGAGACCCAGTACTTC. It yields the protein CASSLAPQETQYF. The J gene is TRBJ2-5, the V gene TRBV5-5; D unclear. The germline V gene has CDR1 SGHKS and CDR2 YYEKEE (reference sequence). Trimming shortened V by 0 bases and J by 1 base, and 4 bases separated the two germline ends. The CDR3 covers 13 residues.

J is TRBJ1-1 and V is TRBV5-1; 8 nucleotides line up with TRBD1. The germline V gene has CDR1 SGHRS and CDR2 YFSETQ. This CDR3 has 16 residues. Trimming cost V 0 bases and J 1 base; bases outside gene matches: 5. The CDR3 loop reads CASSLGQGQENTEAFF. As DNA, the CDR3 is TGCGCCAGCAGCTTGGGACAGGGGCAAGAGAACACTGAAGCTTTCTTT.

The J gene is TRBJ2-2, the V gene TRBV5-1; 10 bases map to TRBD2. The CDR3 runs to 18 residues. With V trimmed by 4 bases and J by 4 bases, 13 bases remained unmatched. Germline V gene data show CDR1 as SGHRS and CDR2 as YFSETQ. DNA of the CDR3: TGCGCCAGCAGCGGGGTAGCGGGAGGAGTTAAGAGCACCGGGGAGCTGTTTTTT. It encodes CASSGVAGGVKSTGELFF.

The rearrangement joins TRBV6-5 to TRBJ2-7, with 7 bases lining up with TRBD1. This CDR3 is built from 15 residues. Trimming removed 6 bases from V and 0 bases from J; junction bases left unmatched: 8. Germline V gene lookup returns CDR1 MNHEY and CDR2 SVGAGI. In nucleotides, the CDR3 is TGTGCCAGCAGCCCTAACAGGGGATCCTCCTACGAGCAGTACTTC. Residues: CASSPNRGSSYEQYF.

A few counts support this clone. The V call is TRBV7-3, the J call TRBJ2-2; D might be TRBD1 or TRBD2, each matching 5 bases. The CDR3 length is 15 residues. The germline V and J ends were trimmed by 3 bases and 3 bases, with 11 bases remaining between them. Germline CDR1 SGHTA, CDR2 FQGTGA. CDR3 sequence reads: CASSFRDRYTGELFF. CDR3 DNA: TGTGCCAGCAGCTTCCGGGACCGCTACACCGGGGAGCTGTTTTTT.

The chain is built from TRBV28 and TRBJ2-3; D uncertain. V lost 4 bases to trimming and J lost 0 bases, with 8 bases between them. Germline V gene data show CDR1 as MDHEN and CDR2 as SYDVKM. This CDR3 region has 14 residues. The CDR3 protein is CASSYAHSTDTQYF. The CDR3 region has the DNA TGTGCCAGCAGTTACGCCCACAGCACAGATACGCAGTATTTT.

V is TRBV27 and J is TRBJ2-1; the match to TRBD2 covers 8 bases. The CDR3 covers 18 residues. Germline V CDR1 and CDR2: MNHEY, SMNVEV (reference sequence). V lost 2 bases to trimming and J lost 6 bases; unmatched junction nucleotides: 15. This CDR3 is CASSLTPRGGALSNEQFF. CDR3 nucleotide sequence: TGTGCCAGCAGTTTAACGCCCCGGGGGGGGGCCCTTAGCAATGAGCAGTTCTTC.

The J gene is TRBJ1-5, the V gene TRBV19, with TRBD1 matching over 7 bases. The germline V gene encodes CDR1 LNHDA and CDR2 SQIVND (reference sequence). The junction had 15 bases not matched to a gene; V was cut back by 7 bases and J by 0 bases. The CDR3 spans 18 residues. The CDR3 DNA is TGTGCCAGTAAAAAGGGGTTGGACAGGATTAATAGCAATCAGCCCCAGCATTTT. Protein: CASKKGLDRINSNQPQHF.

The chain employs TRBV6-5 and TRBJ2-1; TRBD1 agrees at 9 bases. Germline V lookup: CDR1 MNHEY, CDR2 SVGAGI. The V and J ends lost 0 bases and 8 bases, in that order; junction bases with no gene match: 5. The CDR3 extends over 15 amino acids. The CDR3 DNA is TGTGCCAGCAGTTACTCGACAGGGGGTGGTCATGAGCAGTTCTTC. Translating gives CASSYSTGGGHEQFF.

The chain employs TRBV28 and TRBJ2-5; D is possibly TRBD2 (5 bases). CDR1 is MDHEN and CDR2 is SYDVKM in the germline V gene. The V end lost 5 bases, the J end lost 6 bases, and 10 bases lay between the germline ends. The CDR3 loop spans 12 amino acids. CDR3 bases: TGTGCCAGCAGTCTGGGGAGTCAGACCCAGTACTTC. It is translated as CASSLGSQTQYF.

V is TRBV7-9 and J is TRBJ2-1; 7 positions match TRBD1. CDR1 and CDR2 from the germline V gene are SEHNR and FQNEAQ (reference sequence). This CDR3 is built from 14 residues. The trim removed 2 bases at V and 5 bases at J, leaving 3 bases unmatched. CDR3 DNA: TGTGCCAGCAGCTTACCCGGGACAGACAATGAGCAGTTCTTC. Protein product: CASSLPGTDNEQFF.

This sequence joins TRBV4-2 and TRBJ2-2, with a weak D call TRBD1 (5 bases). Between the trimmed V and J ends, which lost 2 bases and 4 bases, there was a span of 11 bases. CDR1 LGHNA and CDR2 YNFKEQ come from the germline V gene. The CDR3 extends over 15 amino acids. CDR3 region: CASSQTQGSTGELFF. In DNA, the CDR3 is TGTGCCAGCAGCCAAACCCAGGGATCCACCGGGGAGCTGTTTTTT.

V gene TRBV5-1 combines with J gene TRBJ2-1; D possibly corresponds to TRBD2 (5 bases). Between the trimmed V and J ends, which lost 0 bases and 0 bases, there was a span of 10 bases. CDR1 is SGHRS, CDR2 YFSETQ, per germline. This CDR3 region has 16 residues. CDR3 protein: CASSLDGGISYNEQFF. CDR3 sequence (DNA): TGCGCCAGCAGCTTGGATGGAGGAATCTCCTACAATGAGCAGTTCTTC.

This rearrangement joins TRBV5-4 to TRBJ2-2, with 13 bases that match TRBD2. V was clipped by 4 bases and J by 0 bases; unmatched bases: 6. Per germline, CDR1 SGHNT and CDR2 YYREEE (reference sequence). This CDR3 has 18 residues. DNA for the CDR3: TGTGCCAGCAGCACAGGACTAGCGGGAGCTACGAACACCGGGGAGCTGTTTTTT. Amino acids: CASSTGLAGATNTGELFF.